These T cell receptor beta chains were read from a single sample in a study of PD-1 blockade in classical Hodgkin lymphoma. TCRdb keeps only in-frame clones here, not all; method: immunoSEQ multiplex PCR. Found here are under 45,000 clones, 60% to 75% of them singletons; the top ten hold about 3.1%. Source: peripheral blood mononuclear cells (PBMCs), taken before the fourth cycle of nivolumab. These receptors came from a human donor with classical Hodgkin lymphoma. Each CDR3 is given with its conserved first and last residue. A D gene is named only where the DNA matches it firmly. Size is stated for part of the rows, as once, few or many counts, or as a class when the clone is expanded.

CDR3: CASREGPAVDQPQHF
DNA: TGCGCCAGCAGAGAGGGCCCGGCTGTCGATCAGCCCCAGCATTTT
J: TRBJ1-5
D: -
size: few
V: TRBV10-2

CDR3: CASSTGTSYEQYF
DNA: TGTGCCAGTAGTACCGGGACCTCCTACGAGCAGTACTTC
J: TRBJ2-7
D: -
size: -
V: TRBV19

CDR3: CASSPPEQGGSNQPQHF
DNA: TGTGCCAGCAGCCCCCCGGAACAGGGGGGAAGCAATCAGCCCCAGCATTTT
J: TRBJ1-5
D: TRBD1
size: -
V: TRBV7-3

CDR3: CASSWREAHNEQFF
DNA: TGTGCCAGCAGTTGGCGGGAGGCCCACAATGAGCAGTTCTTC
J: TRBJ2-1
D: TRBD2
size: -
V: TRBV6-5

CDR3: CASSIGTGGSEQYF
DNA: TGTGCCAGTAGTATAGGAACAGGGGGCAGCGAGCAGTACTTC
J: TRBJ2-7
D: TRBD1
size: -
V: TRBV19

CDR3: CASSSVSGTYGYTF
DNA: TGTGCCAGCAGCTCGGTATCCGGGACCTATGGCTACACCTTC
J: TRBJ1-2
D: -
size: medium-sized
V: TRBV5-5

CDR3: CASSLGQKETQYF
DNA: TGCGCCAGCAGCTTGGGACAGAAAGAGACCCAGTACTTC
J: TRBJ2-5
D: -
size: -
V: TRBV5-1

CDR3: CASSAGRGISNSPLHF
DNA: TGTGCCAGCTCAGCTGGCAGGGGTATAAGTAATTCACCCCTCCACTTT
J: TRBJ1-6
D: -
size: -
V: TRBV18

CDR3: CASKSFLRGHEQYF
DNA: TGTGCCAGCAAATCTTTTCTACGGGGCCACGAGCAGTACTTC
J: TRBJ2-7
D: -
size: once
V: TRBV6-9

CDR3: CASSVALGGREGEQYF
DNA: TGTGCCAGCAGCGTAGCTCTTGGGGGCAGGGAGGGCGAGCAGTACTTC
J: TRBJ2-7
D: -
size: -
V: TRBV9

CDR3: CASSYLVNEAFF
DNA: TGTGCCAGCAGTTACCTGGTGAATGAAGCTTTCTTT
J: TRBJ1-1
D: -
size: once
V: TRBV6-6

CDR3: CASSLMPESNQPQHF
DNA: TGCGCCAGCAGCTTGATGCCGGAAAGCAATCAGCCCCAGCATTTT
J: TRBJ1-5
D: -
size: -
V: TRBV5-1

CDR3: CAWSVGGVETQYF
DNA: TGTGCCTGGAGTGTTGGGGGGGTGGAGACCCAGTACTTC
J: TRBJ2-5
D: TRBD2
size: -
V: TRBV30

CDR3: CASSVDGGTAKLFF
DNA: TGTGCCAGCAGCGTAGATGGGGGGACTGCAAAACTGTTTTTT
J: TRBJ1-4
D: -
size: many
V: TRBV9

CDR3: CASSLDRGISNQPQHF
DNA: TGTGCCAGCAGCCTGGACAGGGGGATAAGCAATCAGCCCCAGCATTTT
J: TRBJ1-5
D: TRBD1
size: -
V: TRBV28

CDR3: CASSYGTGENTEAFF
DNA: TGTGCCAGCAGTTATGGGACAGGGGAAAACACTGAAGCTTTCTTT
J: TRBJ1-1
D: TRBD1
size: -
V: TRBV6-5

CDR3: CAIRLDRGGMYEQYF
DNA: TGTGCCATCAGGTTGGACAGGGGGGGAATGTACGAGCAGTACTTC
J: TRBJ2-7
D: TRBD1
size: few
V: TRBV10-3

CDR3: CAISESPGQGSYEQYF
DNA: TGTGCCATCAGTGAGTCTCCGGGACAGGGCTCCTACGAGCAGTACTTC
J: TRBJ2-7
D: TRBD1
size: once
V: TRBV10-3

CDR3: CAISTGRANSGNTIYF
DNA: TGTGCCATCAGTACCGGCAGGGCCAACTCTGGAAACACCATATATTTT
J: TRBJ1-3
D: -
size: -
V: TRBV10-3

CDR3: CASSLAQPQETQYF
DNA: TGCGCCAGCAGCTTGGCTCAGCCGCAAGAGACCCAGTACTTC
J: TRBJ2-5
D: -
size: -
V: TRBV5-1